The 30 T cell receptor beta chains listed next were all sequenced from one sample in a study of T cells in Graves' hyperthyroidism and ophthalmopathy. TCR beta CDR3 sequences were amplified from RNA transcripts. First-round RT-PCR targeting the TCR CDR3 was performed with the HTBI primer set. TCRdb ran MiXCR on the multiplex PCR reads and lists one entry per CDR3 protein. The sample includes some 200,000 distinct CDR3 sequences, 17% seen only once; the top ten take roughly 49%. The sequencing sample was made of blood. The receptors originated from a woman between 45 and 60 years old with Graves' hyperthyroidism.

This clonotype showed up many times. This chain uses TRBV7-3 with TRBJ2-6, with no clear D. The germline V and J ends were trimmed by 5 bases and 0 bases, with 14 bases remaining between them. CDR3 size: 17 residues. The germline V gene encodes CDR1 SGHTA and CDR2 FQGTGA. The CDR3 DNA sequence: TGTGCCAGCAGCAGAACGGACGGACGCTCTGGGGCCAACGTCCTGACTTTC. It yields the protein CASSRTDGRSGANVLTF.

This clonotype was detected a few times. The V call is TRBV29-1, the J call TRBJ2-7, with a possible D match to TRBD2 (5 bases). Germline values: CDR1 SQVTM, CDR2 ANQGSEA. The CDR3 runs 14 residues. With 6 bases removed from V and 5 bases from J, the gap between germline ends came to 20 bases. The CDR3 DNA sequence: TGCAGCGTCGAGACGGGGAGAGATATCCACGAGCAGTACTTC. As protein: CSVETGRDIHEQYF.

This clonotype was recorded many times. This chain uses TRBV20-1 with TRBJ2-5, with TRBD2 matching 15 bases. This CDR3 has 16 residues. CDR1 and CDR2 (germline): DFQATT, SNEGSKA (reference sequence). As DNA, the CDR3 is TGCAGCACCCCCGGGACTAGCGGGAGGTACCAAGAGACCCAGTACTTC. Translated: CSTPGTSGRYQETQYF.

At least ten counts were recorded for this clonotype. The V gene is TRBV6-1, the J gene TRBJ1-1; 9 nucleotides align to TRBD1. The V gene's germline CDR1 is MNHNS and CDR2 SASEGT. The CDR3 runs 14 residues. V dropped 4 bases and J dropped 5; count of bases not matched to a gene: 5. The CDR3 DNA follows: TGTGCCAGCAGTGTACAGGGGGCCCGAACTGAAGCTTTCTTT. Protein product: CASSVQGARTEAFF.

For this clonotype: A read error is possible here, since a much larger clone lies one base away. V gene TRBV4-1 combines with J gene TRBJ2-5, with D possibly TRBD2 on 6 matching bases. CDR1 and CDR2 from the germline V gene are MGHRA and YSYEKL. The CDR3 spans 13 residues. This CDR3 is CASGQGLPEAQYF. Here the CDR3 DNA reads TGCGCCAGCGGCCAGGGACTTCCGGAGGCCCAGTACTTC.

This sequence joins TRBV4-1 and TRBJ2-7; TRBD1 matches 9 bases. Unmatched junction bases numbered 4, after V lost 4 bases and J lost 3 bases. The CDR3 is 14 residues long. Germline CDR1 reads MGHRA; CDR2 reads YSYEKL. The CDR3 loop is CASSPRDRDYEQYF. The CDR3 bases are TGCGCCAGCAGCCCGAGGGACAGGGACTACGAGCAGTACTTC.

V is TRBV11-2 and J is TRBJ1-3; perhaps TRBD1 as D (6 bases). Trimming cost V 5 bases and J 1 base, with 12 bases left between them. In germline, CDR1 is SGHAT, CDR2 FQNNGV. This CDR3 region has 15 residues. In nucleotides, the CDR3 is TGTGCCAGCAGCGTACAGGGATCGTCTGGAAACACCATATATTTT. Translated, it gives CASSVQGSSGNTIYF.

This clonotype came up a few times. The rearrangement joins TRBV12-3 or TRBV12-4 to TRBJ1-6, with no clear D. V lost 4 bases and J 10 bases, leaving 8 bases between the germline ends. CDR3 length: 12 amino acids. CDR3 DNA: TGTGCCAGCAGTTACGTCGTATCACCCCTCCACTTT. It is translated as CASSYVVSPLHF.

This clonotype came up many times. The chain joins TRBV10-3 to TRBJ2-7, with TRBD1 matching over 10 bases. Germline V gene sequence: CDR1 ENHRY, CDR2 SYGVKD. The J segment lost 6 bases and the V segment lost 4 bases, leaving 12 bases of the junction unmatched. This CDR3 is 16 amino acids long. The DNA of the CDR3 is TGTGCCATCAGTGTATTCGCCGGGACAGGGGCCGTCGAGCAGTACTTC. This translates into CAISVFAGTGAVEQYF.

This clonotype was seen many times. This chain uses TRBV7-9 with TRBJ2-1; 11 nucleotides match TRBD2. CDR3 size: 17 residues. Germline V lookup: CDR1 SEHNR, CDR2 FQNEAQ (reference sequence). Trimming cost V 4 bases and J 6 bases; bases outside gene matches: 11. In nucleotides, the CDR3 is TGTGCCAGCAGCTCATCTACTAGCGGGAGCAACCGCAATGAGCAGTTCTTC. Residues: CASSSSTSGSNRNEQFF.

In this sample, this clonotype turned up many times. The gene calls are TRBV29-1 and TRBJ2-1, with 16 nucleotides matching TRBD2. The length of the CDR3 is 17 residues. J gave up 7 bases and V 7 bases, and 13 bases lay outside the gene matches. Germline CDR1 reads SQVTM; CDR2 reads ANQGSEA. CDR3 nucleotides: TGCAGCGCCGTATGGGGACTAGCGGGAGGGAATGTAAATGAGCAGTTCTTC. Its protein product is CSAVWGLAGGNVNEQFF.

The table lists this clonotype with a count of one. V is TRBV7-9 and J is TRBJ2-7, with 7 bases lining up with TRBD2. The J segment lost 2 bases and the V segment lost 5 bases, leaving 9 bases of the junction unmatched. The length of the CDR3 is 15 residues. Germline assignment: CDR1 SEHNR and CDR2 FQNEAQ (reference sequence). The CDR3 loop is CASSRTGTTTYEQYF. As DNA, the CDR3 is TGTGCCAGCAGCCGTACCGGGACTACCACCTACGAGCAGTACTTC.

The V call is TRBV3-1, the J call TRBJ2-1, with 10 nucleotides matching TRBD2. Germline assignment: CDR1 LGHDT and CDR2 YNNKEL (reference sequence). This CDR3 contains 14 residues. V shed 6 bases and J 6 bases; nucleotides not matched to a gene: 5. CDR3 amino acids: CASRKREGPNEQFF. CDR3 coding DNA: TGTGCCAGCAGGAAGCGGGAGGGCCCCAATGAGCAGTTCTTC.

In this sample, this clonotype turned up many times. The chain carries TRBV20-1 and TRBJ1-1; 11 positions agree with TRBD1. The CDR3 contains 13 residues. V shed 5 bases, J shed 3 bases, and the junction held 2 bases outside the gene matches. From germline, CDR1 is DFQATT and CDR2 SNEGSKA (reference sequence). CDR3 sequence reads: CSAGTGGHTEAFF. In DNA, the CDR3 is TGCAGTGCTGGGACAGGGGGGCACACTGAAGCTTTCTTT.

This clonotype was seen ten or more times. As DNA, the CDR3 is TGTGCCAGCAGCCAAGATCTAGGGGCCTTTAACTACGAGCAGTACTTC. The encoded protein is CASSQDLGAFNYEQYF. The rearrangement uses TRBV3-1 and TRBJ2-7, with D tentatively TRBD1 (5 bases). Germline V gene lookup returns CDR1 LGHDT and CDR2 YNNKEL (reference sequence). Trimming took off 0 bases at V and 3 bases at J, with 15 bases between the two ends. The CDR3 is 16 residues long.

This clonotype was seen repeatedly, ten times or more. The rearrangement links TRBV6-1 to TRBJ2-7, with 12 bases matching TRBD2. Germline lookup yields CDR1 MNHNS and CDR2 SASEGT. The CDR3 has 15 amino acids. The junction had 6 bases not matched to a gene; V was cut back by 6 bases and J by 3 bases. The CDR3 DNA follows: TGTGCCAGCAGGCGACTAGCGGGAGAGGTCTACGAGCAGTACTTC. Protein product: CASRRLAGEVYEQYF.

This clonotype was seen at least ten times. This sequence joins TRBV10-3 and TRBJ2-1; D is perhaps TRBD2 (5 bases). V was cut by 3 bases and J by 8 bases, with 14 bases left in between. The germline V gene has CDR1 ENHRY and CDR2 SYGVKD. The CDR3 covers 14 residues. CDR3 amino acids: CAISDGVVFDEQFF. The CDR3 DNA reads as TGTGCCATCAGTGACGGGGTGGTGTTTGATGAGCAGTTCTTC.

The rearrangement uses TRBV11-2 and TRBJ2-3; TRBD2 agrees at 10 bases. Losses at the gene ends were 2 bases for V and 2 bases for J; bases not matched to a gene: 7. CDR1 and CDR2 from the germline V gene are SGHAT and FQNNGV. This CDR3 is 17 amino acids long. The DNA of the CDR3 is TGTGCCAGCAGCTTACTTCCTAGCGGGAGTCTCACAGATACGCAGTATTTT. Translation gives CASSLLPSGSLTDTQYF.

This clonotype was counted ten times or more. CDR3: CATSGMNTEAFF. As DNA, the CDR3 is TGTGCCACCTCGGGTATGAACACTGAAGCTTTCTTT. V usage is TRBV24-1 and J usage is TRBJ1-1; D ambiguous. The CDR3 runs to 12 residues. Looked up from germline, CDR1 is KGHDR and CDR2 is SFDVKD. V gave up 9 bases and J gave up 0 bases, with 7 bases separating them.

This clonotype appeared a few times. This sequence joins TRBV12-5 and TRBJ2-2; 10 bases are a match to TRBD2. The CDR3 loop spans 18 amino acids. Per germline, CDR1 LGHNT and CDR2 FRNRAP. Trimming took 1 base from V and 0 from J; bases not matched to a gene: 5. CDR3 sequence: CASGLAGLAKPNTGELFF. CDR3 in DNA: TGTGCTAGTGGTTTGGCGGGACTAGCGAAACCGAACACCGGGGAGCTGTTTTTT.

This clonotype was seen repeatedly, ten times or more. This chain uses TRBV12-5 with TRBJ1-1, with D possibly TRBD1 on 5 matching bases. This CDR3 has 18 residues. Trimming took 5 bases from V and 0 from J, leaving 22 bases between them. The germline gives CDR1 LGHNT, CDR2 FRNRAP. The CDR3 is CASGPYPGAGRLNTEAFF. The CDR3 DNA sequence: TGTGCTAGTGGTCCCTACCCAGGAGCAGGGCGACTGAACACTGAAGCTTTCTTT.

This clonotype was counted at least ten times. V and J are TRBV29-1 and TRBJ2-2; possible D gene TRBD1, 6 bases. The CDR3 spans 14 residues. Trimming took 4 bases from V and 7 from J, leaving 16 bases between them. Germline CDR1 reads SQVTM; CDR2 reads ANQGSEA. CDR3 nucleotides: TGCAGCGTTGGGAGGCAGGGGATTATCGGGGAGCTGTTTTTT. It codes for CSVGRQGIIGELFF.

This clonotype was found a few times. This chain joins TRBV7-9 and TRBJ1-2; 7 bases are a match to TRBD1. In germline, CDR1 is SEHNR, CDR2 FQNEAQ (reference sequence). V lost 3 bases to trimming and J lost 5 bases; unmatched junction nucleotides: 9. The CDR3 loop spans 15 amino acids. The CDR3 protein is CASSFPTGTEYGYTF. The CDR3 nucleotides read TGTGCCAGCAGCTTTCCCACCGGGACAGAATATGGCTACACCTTC. Looking up the rest from reference TRBV7-9 and TRBJ1-2 gives the full variable domain: DTGVSQNPRHKITKRGQNVTFRCDPISEHNRLYWYRQTLGQGPEFLTYFQNEAQLEKSRLLSDRFSAERPKGSFSTLEIQRTEQGDSAMYLCASSFPTGTEYGYTFGSGTRLTVV.

This clonotype was recorded at least ten times. The chain recombines TRBV20-1 with TRBJ2-3, with 10 bases fitting TRBD2. The V segment lost 3 bases and the J segment 2 bases; nucleotides outside the gene matches: 11. There are 17 residues in the CDR3. Germline V gives CDR1 DFQATT, CDR2 SNEGSKA (reference sequence). Here the CDR3 DNA reads TGCAGTGCTAGGGGCAAGCGGGAGGGTATCGTCACAGATACGCAGTATTTT. Translated: CSARGKREGIVTDTQYF.

A note on this clonotype: This may be a read error: a much more frequent sequence differs by one nucleotide. The V and J genes are TRBV29-1 and TRBJ2-4, with D perhaps being TRBD1 or TRBD2 (6 bases each). Germline V gene data show CDR1 as SQVTM and CDR2 as ANQGSEA. The CDR3 spans 13 residues. This CDR3 reads CNGGEGVRNIQYF. The CDR3, as DNA: TGCAACGGGGGTGAGGGGGTGAGAAACATTCAGTACTTC.

This clonotype came up a few times. The chain links TRBV12-5 to TRBJ2-3; D gene uncertain. Trimming took off 7 bases at V and 8 bases at J, with 13 bases between the two ends. In germline, CDR1 is LGHNT, CDR2 FRNRAP. This CDR3 has 12 residues. The CDR3, as DNA: TGTGCTAGTGCCTCGGAAGAATCTACGCAGTATTTT. It specifies CASASEESTQYF.

This clonotype was recorded at least ten times. V usage is TRBV10-2 and J usage is TRBJ1-1; possible D gene TRBD1, 5 bases. Deletions cut 3 bases from V and 0 bases from J, with 14 bases between. Germline V CDR1 and CDR2: WSHSY, SAAADI. The CDR3 extends over 16 amino acids. The CDR3 loop is CASSDVETVMNTEAFF. The CDR3 nucleotides read TGCGCCAGCAGTGACGTGGAGACAGTGATGAACACTGAAGCTTTCTTT.

This rearrangement joins TRBV30 to TRBJ2-5, with a weak D call TRBD2 (5 bases). CDR1 GTSNPN and CDR2 SVGIG come from the germline V gene (reference sequence). This CDR3 has 16 residues. The V end was cut by 5 bases, the J end by 4 bases, with 23 bases between. The chain's CDR3 is CAWDNKDWRGLETQYF. The CDR3 coding sequence is TGTGCCTGGGATAACAAGGACTGGAGAGGGTTAGAGACCCAGTACTTC.

This clonotype was picked up many times. The chain recombines TRBV7-8 with TRBJ1-1; D may be TRBD1 (5 bases). CDR3 length: 15 residues. With 3 bases removed from V and 4 bases from J, the gap between germline ends came to 15 bases. The germline gives CDR1 SGHVS, CDR2 FQNEAQ. CDR3 amino acids: CASSLAGTGGTEAFF. In DNA form, the CDR3 reads TGTGCCAGCAGCTTGGCCGGGACGGGGGGCACTGAAGCTTTCTTT.

The chain combines TRBV27 with TRBJ2-1; 10 bases map to TRBD2. This CDR3 contains 15 residues. The junction had 11 bases not matched to a gene; V was cut back by 5 bases and J by 10 bases. Germline CDR1 is MNHEY and CDR2 is SMNVEV (reference sequence). The CDR3 DNA is TGTGCCAGCAGTACCCGAGCGGGAGGGCCGGGGGAGCAGTTCTTC. This sequence encodes CASSTRAGGPGEQFF.